The 26 T cell receptor beta chains reported below all come from one sample, sequenced in a study of blood T cell repertoires in COVID-19. Some clones are missing from TCRdb's copy, which holds only in-frame ones; the method was immunoSEQ multiplex PCR. This sample has about 220,000 clones, with roughly 89% found just once. The sample was PBMCs or T cells enriched from blood (not recorded which). The source of these receptors is a woman aged 40 to 50 with acute COVID-19.

This sequence joins TRBV7-2 and TRBJ1-5, with a tentative D call TRBD1 (6 bases). This CDR3 has 16 amino acids. V lost 2 bases, J lost 5 bases, and 16 bases lay in between. Germline CDR1 and CDR2: SGHTA and FQGNSA. In DNA, the CDR3 is TGTGCCAGCAGCTTACAACAGGGCTGGGTCGATCAGCCCCAGCATTTT. Its translation is CASSLQQGWVDQPQHF.

The V and J genes are TRBV25-1 and TRBJ1-5; D unclear. Per germline, CDR1 MGHDK and CDR2 SYGVNS. V gave up 1 base and J gave up 4 bases, with 8 bases separating them. The CDR3 runs 14 residues. The CDR3 DNA follows: TGTGCCAGCAGTGAATCGACGACTAATCAGCCCCAGCATTTT. Translation: CASSESTTNQPQHF.

This rearrangement joins TRBV7-3 to TRBJ2-7; D may be TRBD2 (5 bases). CDR3 length: 13 amino acids. Trimming removed 2 bases from V and 6 bases from J, with 11 bases in between. Germline V gene lookup returns CDR1 SGHTA and CDR2 FQGTGA. CDR3 region: CASSLGYRGEQYF. The CDR3 bases are TGTGCCAGCAGCTTAGGGTACCGGGGCGAGCAGTACTTC.

This chain connects TRBV5-6 to TRBJ1-2, with unresolved D. V shed 0 bases and J shed 3 bases, with 12 bases lying between them. The CDR3 is 15 amino acids. Germline loops: CDR1 SGHDT, CDR2 YYEEEE. CDR3 nucleotides: TGTGCCAGCAGCTTGGGGGCCTATTCTTACTATGGCTACACCTTC. It encodes CASSLGAYSYYGYTF.

The J gene is TRBJ2-5, the V gene TRBV7-3; the match to TRBD1 covers 10 bases. The length of the CDR3 is 16 residues. Germline V gene lookup returns CDR1 SGHTA and CDR2 FQGTGA. V lost 2 bases, J lost 4 bases, and 7 bases stayed unmatched. The CDR3 here is CASSLSGTGEGETQYF. The CDR3 nucleotides are TGTGCCAGCAGCTTATCCGGGACAGGGGAAGGAGAGACCCAGTACTTC.

This clone has just one count. This rearrangement joins TRBV5-4 to TRBJ2-1; 11 nucleotides agree with TRBD1. J gave up 6 bases and V 3 bases, and 5 bases lay outside the gene matches. This CDR3 has 15 amino acids. Germline CDR1 and CDR2: SGHNT and YYREEE (reference sequence). CDR3 DNA sequence: TGTGCCAGCAGCTCAGGACAGGGGGCCCGCAATGAGCAGTTCTTC. It codes for CASSSGQGARNEQFF.

The chain has TRBV12-3 or TRBV12-4 and TRBJ1-2; D unresolved. V was shortened by 5 bases and J by 4 bases, with 5 bases between the two germline ends. The CDR3 runs to 11 residues. In DNA form, the CDR3 reads TGTGCCAGCAGTCGTAGCTATGGCTACACCTTC. Protein product: CASSRSYGYTF.

The V and J genes are TRBV25-1 and TRBJ1-1; 7 positions agree with TRBD1. With 8 bases clipped from V and 4 bases from J, the junction kept 19 bases outside the gene matches. CDR1 MGHDK and CDR2 SYGVNS come from the germline V gene. This CDR3 contains 17 residues. For the CDR3, the DNA is TGTGCCAGCGGGGAACCGGGACAGACTAGGGTGGGCACTGAAGCTTTCTTT. As protein: CASGEPGQTRVGTEAFF. The whole variable domain, remainder taken from reference TRBV25-1 and TRBJ1-1, is EADIYQTPRYLVIGTGKKITLECSQTMGHDKMYWYQQDPGMELHLIHYSYGVNSTEKGDLSSESTVSRIRTEHFPLTLESARPSHTSQYLCASGEPGQTRVGTEAFFGQGTRLTVV.

The chain joins TRBV5-1 to TRBJ1-4, with D maybe TRBD1 (5 bases). The CDR3 runs 16 residues. The V gene lost 3 bases and the J gene lost 3 bases, with 15 bases spanning the gap. Germline V CDR1 and CDR2: SGHRS, YFSETQ. CDR3 sequence reads: CASSSRGDHANEKLFF. The DNA of the CDR3 is TGCGCCAGCAGCTCCCGGGGGGATCACGCTAATGAAAAACTGTTTTTT.

The gene calls are TRBV2 and TRBJ2-5, with TRBD1 identical over 7 bases. The V gene's germline CDR1 is SNHLY and CDR2 FYNNEI. This CDR3 has 14 amino acids. J gave up 5 bases and V 7 bases, and 10 bases lay outside the gene matches. The CDR3 protein is CASTRDSLYETQYF. The CDR3 coding sequence is TGTGCCAGCACTAGGGACAGCTTGTATGAGACCCAGTACTTC.

The DNA for the CDR3 is TGTGCCTGGAGTCCGCTTGGACAGGGGTTGAGCTATGGCTACACCTTC. Translating gives CAWSPLGQGLSYGYTF. This chain connects TRBV30 to TRBJ1-2; 9 bases are a match to TRBD1. Per germline, CDR1 GTSNPN and CDR2 SVGIG (reference sequence). Trimming at V came to 2 bases and at J to 4 bases, leaving 11 bases not matched to a gene. This CDR3 region has 16 residues.

This sequence joins TRBV6-5 and TRBJ1-5; no definite D call. The CDR3 spans 13 residues. From germline, CDR1 is MNHEY and CDR2 SVGAGI. V lost 2 bases and J 6 bases, leaving 8 bases between the germline ends. CDR3 DNA sequence: TGTGCCAGCAGTTACACATTCAGTCAGCCCCAGCATTTT. Translated: CASSYTFSQPQHF.

This clone was observed a handful of times. This chain joins TRBV7-2 and TRBJ1-3, with D perhaps TRBD1 (5 bases). Germline V gives CDR1 SGHTA, CDR2 FQGNSA. The CDR3 has 14 residues. V lost 3 bases to trimming and J lost 0 bases, with 6 bases between them. CDR3 sequence (DNA): TGTGCCAGCAGCTTGGGGCACTCTGGAAACACCATATATTTT. It specifies CASSLGHSGNTIYF.

This clone was recorded once. This sequence joins TRBV3-1 (or the pseudogene TRBV3-2) and TRBJ1-2; D unresolved. Trimming took 4 bases from V and 2 from J, leaving 8 bases between them. The CDR3 loop spans 13 amino acids. CDR1 is LGHDT, CDR2 YNNKEL, per germline (reference sequence). This CDR3 reads CASSRASNYGYTF. The CDR3 DNA sequence: TGTGCCAGCAGCCGAGCATCGAACTATGGCTACACCTTC.

The chain links TRBV15 to TRBJ1-5; no clear D gene. CDR1 LNHNV and CDR2 YYDKDF come from the germline V gene (reference sequence). The V end lost 2 bases, the J end lost 0 bases, and 8 bases lay between the germline ends. The CDR3 has 15 amino acids. CDR3 amino acids: CATSRKGDSNQPQHF. CDR3 bases: TGTGCCACCAGCAGAAAAGGAGATAGCAATCAGCCCCAGCATTTT.

The V and J genes are TRBV19 and TRBJ1-1; 8 bases are a match to TRBD1. Trimming cost V 5 bases and J 0 bases; bases outside gene matches: 8. The germline CDR1 and CDR2 sequences are LNHDA and SQIVND (reference sequence). This CDR3 region has 16 residues. CDR3 in DNA: TGTGCCAGTAGTCCCCGGGACAGGACCATGAACACTGAAGCTTTCTTT. Residues: CASSPRDRTMNTEAFF. Based on the CDR3 plus reference TRBV19 and TRBJ1-1, the full variable domain is DGGITQSPKYLFRKEGQNVTLSCEQNLNHDAMYWYRQDPGQGLRLIYYSQIVNDFQKGDIAEGYSVSREKKESFPLTVTSAQKNPTAFYLCASSPRDRTMNTEAFFGQGTRLTVV.

This chain uses TRBV19 with TRBJ1-5; 7 positions match TRBD1. Unmatched junction bases numbered 3, after V lost 3 bases and J lost 7 bases. The CDR3 is made up of 13 amino acids. CDR1 is LNHDA, CDR2 SQIVND, per germline (reference sequence). DNA of the CDR3: TGTGCCAGTAGTATCAAGGGGGCGCAGCCCCAGCATTTT. Encoded protein: CASSIKGAQPQHF.

The chain uses TRBV2 and TRBJ1-1; D remains unclear. V lost 7 bases, J lost 1 base, and 10 bases lay in between. The germline V gene has CDR1 SNHLY and CDR2 FYNNEI. There are 13 residues in the CDR3. CDR3 nucleotides: TGTGCCAGCAAAAAGCATCCGAACACTGAAGCTTTCTTT. Its protein product is CASKKHPNTEAFF.

This clone was seen a few times. The rearrangement links TRBV19 to TRBJ1-5, with D possibly matching TRBD1 (5 bases). In germline, CDR1 is LNHDA, CDR2 SQIVND (reference sequence). The CDR3 loop spans 15 amino acids. Trimming removed 4 bases at V and 4 bases at J, with 14 bases between. This CDR3 is CASSTNQQGNQPQHF. Here the CDR3 DNA reads TGTGCCAGTAGTACAAACCAGCAGGGTAATCAGCCCCAGCATTTT.

This sequence joins TRBV27 and TRBJ1-1; 7 nucleotides line up with TRBD1. This CDR3 is built from 14 residues. The germline gives CDR1 MNHEY, CDR2 SMNVEV (reference sequence). Unmatched junction bases numbered 5, after V lost 3 bases and J lost 4 bases. The CDR3 bases are TGTGCCAGCAGTTTCTCGACAGGGCCCACTGAAGCTTTCTTT. Residues: CASSFSTGPTEAFF.

The V and J genes are TRBV24-1 and TRBJ2-5; D may be TRBD2 (6 bases). CDR3 length equals 17 residues. V shed 1 base and J shed 5 bases, with 19 bases lying between them. Germline lookup yields CDR1 KGHDR and CDR2 SFDVKD. DNA of the CDR3: TGTGCCACCAGTGATTTCAAAAGGGGAGGAAATTGGGAGACCCAGTACTTC. Residues: CATSDFKRGGNWETQYF.

V usage is TRBV14 and J usage is TRBJ1-2; D is undetermined. CDR1 and CDR2 (germline): SGHDN, FVKESK. V gave up 2 bases and J gave up 4 bases, with 8 bases separating them. The CDR3 totals 13 residues. The DNA for the CDR3 is TGTGCCAGCAGCCAACAAGACATCTATGGCTACACCTTC. It is translated as CASSQQDIYGYTF.

This sequence joins TRBV30 and TRBJ1-1; D is ambiguous. Germline V gene data show CDR1 as GTSNPN and CDR2 as SVGIG (reference sequence). V lost 2 bases, J lost 4 bases, and 11 bases lay in between. The CDR3 consists of 13 residues. CDR3 DNA sequence: TGTGCCTGGAGTATATATGAGGGCACTGAAGCTTTCTTT. It encodes CAWSIYEGTEAFF.

This clone was detected only a few times. The DNA of the CDR3 is TGTGCCAGTAGTATTTTTTGGCAGGCCACTAACTATGGCTACACCTTC. Residues: CASSIFWQATNYGYTF. This chain uses TRBV19 with TRBJ1-2; D ambiguous. Trimming removed 3 bases at V and 0 bases at J, with 14 bases between. Germline V CDR1 and CDR2: LNHDA, SQIVND (reference sequence). This CDR3 is 16 amino acids long.

V and J are TRBV20-1 and TRBJ1-1; tentatively, D is TRBD1 (6 bases). Trimming stripped 4 bases from V and 6 bases from J, with 9 bases between. This CDR3 region has 11 residues. Germline CDR1 reads DFQATT; CDR2 reads SNEGSKA (reference sequence). The CDR3 nucleotides read TGCAGTGCTACAGGGGCGGCTGAAGCTTTCTTT. Translation: CSATGAAEAFF.

V usage is TRBV19 and J usage is TRBJ1-6; 7 bases are a match to TRBD1. The CDR3 contains 13 residues. J lost 10 bases, V lost 5 bases, and 5 bases had no gene match. Germline V gives CDR1 LNHDA, CDR2 SQIVND (reference sequence). The CDR3 DNA reads TGTGCCAGTAGTCCCCAGGGGGACTCACCCCTCCACTTT. This translates into CASSPQGDSPLHF.